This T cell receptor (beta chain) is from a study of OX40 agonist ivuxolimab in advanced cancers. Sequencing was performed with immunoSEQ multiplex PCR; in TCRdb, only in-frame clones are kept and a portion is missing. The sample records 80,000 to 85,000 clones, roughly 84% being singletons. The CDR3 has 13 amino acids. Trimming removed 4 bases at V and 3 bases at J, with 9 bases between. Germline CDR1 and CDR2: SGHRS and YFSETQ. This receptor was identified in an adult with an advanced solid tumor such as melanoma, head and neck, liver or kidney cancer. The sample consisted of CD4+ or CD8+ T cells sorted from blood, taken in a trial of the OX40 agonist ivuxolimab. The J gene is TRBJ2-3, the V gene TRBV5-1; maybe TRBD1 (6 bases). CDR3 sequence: CASSAQGTDTQYF. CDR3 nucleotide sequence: TGCGCCAGCAGCGCCCAGGGGACAGATACGCAGTATTTT.